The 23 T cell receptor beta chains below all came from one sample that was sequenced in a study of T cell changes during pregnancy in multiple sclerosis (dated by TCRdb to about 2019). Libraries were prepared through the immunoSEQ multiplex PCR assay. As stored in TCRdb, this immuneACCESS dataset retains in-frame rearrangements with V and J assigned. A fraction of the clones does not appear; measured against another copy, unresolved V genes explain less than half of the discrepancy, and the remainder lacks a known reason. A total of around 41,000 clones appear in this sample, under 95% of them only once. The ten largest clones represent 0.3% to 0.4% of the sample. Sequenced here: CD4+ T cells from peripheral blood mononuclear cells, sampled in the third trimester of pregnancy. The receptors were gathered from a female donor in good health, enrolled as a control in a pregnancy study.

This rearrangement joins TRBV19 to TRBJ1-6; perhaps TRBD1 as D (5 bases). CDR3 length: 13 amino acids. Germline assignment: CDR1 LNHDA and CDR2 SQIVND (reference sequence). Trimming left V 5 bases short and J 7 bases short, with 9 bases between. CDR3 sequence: CASSVRENSPLHF. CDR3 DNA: TGTGCCAGTAGTGTCAGGGAAAATTCACCCCTCCACTTT.

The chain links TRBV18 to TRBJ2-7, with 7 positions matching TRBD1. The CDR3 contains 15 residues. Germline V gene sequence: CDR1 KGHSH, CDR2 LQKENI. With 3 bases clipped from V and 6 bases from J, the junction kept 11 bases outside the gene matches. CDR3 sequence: CASSPLPTGPPEQYF. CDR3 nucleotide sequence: TGTGCCAGCTCACCGCTACCGACAGGGCCCCCCGAGCAGTACTTC.

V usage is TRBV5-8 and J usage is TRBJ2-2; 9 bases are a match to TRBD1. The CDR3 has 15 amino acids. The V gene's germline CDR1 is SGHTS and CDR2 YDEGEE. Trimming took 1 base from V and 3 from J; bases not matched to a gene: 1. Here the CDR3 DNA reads TGTGCCAGCAGCTTGACAGGGGGCCACACCGGGGAGCTGTTTTTT. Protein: CASSLTGGHTGELFF. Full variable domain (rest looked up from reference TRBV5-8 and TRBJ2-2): EAGVTQSPTHLIKTRGQQATLRCSPISGHTSVYWYQQALGLGLQFLLWYDEGEERNRGNFPPRFSGRQFPNYSSELNVNALELEDSALYLCASSLTGGHTGELFFGEGSRLTVL.

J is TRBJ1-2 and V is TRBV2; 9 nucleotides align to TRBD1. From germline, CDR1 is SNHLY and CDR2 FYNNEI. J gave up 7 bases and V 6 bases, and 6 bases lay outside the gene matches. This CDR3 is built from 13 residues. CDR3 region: CASRRQGVAGYTF. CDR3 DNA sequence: TGTGCCAGCAGACGACAGGGGGTTGCTGGCTACACCTTC.

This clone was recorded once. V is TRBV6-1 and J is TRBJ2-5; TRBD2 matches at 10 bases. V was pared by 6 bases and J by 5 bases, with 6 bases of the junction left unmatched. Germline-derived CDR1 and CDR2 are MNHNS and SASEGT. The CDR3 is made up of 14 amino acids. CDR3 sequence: CASRRAGGLETQYF. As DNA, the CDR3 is TGTGCCAGCAGGAGAGCGGGGGGGCTCGAGACCCAGTACTTC.

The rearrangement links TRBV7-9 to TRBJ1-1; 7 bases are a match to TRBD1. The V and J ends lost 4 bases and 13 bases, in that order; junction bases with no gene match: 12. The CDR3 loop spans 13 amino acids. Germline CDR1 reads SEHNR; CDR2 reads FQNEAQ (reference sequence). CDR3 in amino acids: CASSSPGGRQGFF. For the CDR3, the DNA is TGTGCCAGCAGCTCCCCGGGGGGGAGACAGGGTTTCTTT.

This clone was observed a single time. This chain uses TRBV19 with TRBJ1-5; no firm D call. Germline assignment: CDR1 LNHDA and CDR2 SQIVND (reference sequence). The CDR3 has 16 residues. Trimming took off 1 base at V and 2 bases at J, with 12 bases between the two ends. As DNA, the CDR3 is TGTGCCAGTAGTATAGGGGCTCCCCATGGCAATCAGCCCCAGCATTTT. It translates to CASSIGAPHGNQPQHF.

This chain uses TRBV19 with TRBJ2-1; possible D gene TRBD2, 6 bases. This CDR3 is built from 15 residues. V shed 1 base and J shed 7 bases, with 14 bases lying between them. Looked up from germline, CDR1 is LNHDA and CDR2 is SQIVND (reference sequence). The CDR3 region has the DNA TGTGCCAGTAGTATAGCGGGAGCAGGGATGAATGAGCAGTTCTTC. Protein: CASSIAGAGMNEQFF.

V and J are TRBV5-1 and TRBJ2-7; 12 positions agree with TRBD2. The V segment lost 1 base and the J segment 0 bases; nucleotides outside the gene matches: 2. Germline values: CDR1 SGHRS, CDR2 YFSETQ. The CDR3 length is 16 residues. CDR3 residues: CASSLTSGRNSYEQYF. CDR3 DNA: TGCGCCAGCAGCTTGACTAGCGGGAGGAACTCCTACGAGCAGTACTTC.

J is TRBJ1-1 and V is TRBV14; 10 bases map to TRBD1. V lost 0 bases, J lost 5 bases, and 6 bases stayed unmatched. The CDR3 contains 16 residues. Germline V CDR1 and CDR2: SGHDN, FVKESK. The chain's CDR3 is CASSQDAGQGKTEAFF. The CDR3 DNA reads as TGTGCCAGCAGCCAAGATGCGGGACAGGGGAAAACTGAAGCTTTCTTT.

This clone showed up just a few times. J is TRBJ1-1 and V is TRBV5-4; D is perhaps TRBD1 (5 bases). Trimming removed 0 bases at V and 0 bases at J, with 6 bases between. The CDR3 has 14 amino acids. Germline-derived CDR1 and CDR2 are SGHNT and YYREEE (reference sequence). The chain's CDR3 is CASSLGGVNTEAFF. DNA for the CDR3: TGTGCCAGCAGCTTGGGGGGGGTGAACACTGAAGCTTTCTTT. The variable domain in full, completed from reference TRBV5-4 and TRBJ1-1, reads ETGVTQSPTHLIKTRGQQVTLRCSSQSGHNTVSWYQQALGQGPQFIFQYYREEENGRGNFPPRFSGLQFPNYSSELNVNALELDDSALYLCASSLGGVNTEAFFGQGTRLTVV.

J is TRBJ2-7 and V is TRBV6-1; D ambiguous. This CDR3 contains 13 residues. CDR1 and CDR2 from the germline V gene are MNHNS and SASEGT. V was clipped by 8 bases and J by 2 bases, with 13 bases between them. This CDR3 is CASLPGYTYEQYF. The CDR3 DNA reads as TGTGCCAGCCTTCCGGGTTATACCTACGAGCAGTACTTC.

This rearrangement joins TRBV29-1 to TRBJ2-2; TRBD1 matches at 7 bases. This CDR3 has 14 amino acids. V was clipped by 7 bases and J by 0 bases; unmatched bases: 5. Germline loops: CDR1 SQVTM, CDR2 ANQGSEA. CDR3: CSGRQGANTGELFF. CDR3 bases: TGCAGCGGTCGGCAGGGGGCGAACACCGGGGAGCTGTTTTTT.

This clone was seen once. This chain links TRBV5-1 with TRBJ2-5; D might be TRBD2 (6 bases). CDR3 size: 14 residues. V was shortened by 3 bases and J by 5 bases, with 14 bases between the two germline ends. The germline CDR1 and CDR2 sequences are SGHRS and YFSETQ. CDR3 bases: TGCGCCAGCAGCTCCCAAGGAGGGTTGGAGACCCAGTACTTC. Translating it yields CASSSQGGLETQYF. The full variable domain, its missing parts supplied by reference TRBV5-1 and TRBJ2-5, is KAGVTQTPRYLIKTRGQQVTLSCSPISGHRSVSWYQQTPGQGLQFLFEYFSETQRNKGNFPGRFSGRQFSNSRSEMNVSTLELGDSALYLCASSSQGGLETQYFGPGTRLLVL.

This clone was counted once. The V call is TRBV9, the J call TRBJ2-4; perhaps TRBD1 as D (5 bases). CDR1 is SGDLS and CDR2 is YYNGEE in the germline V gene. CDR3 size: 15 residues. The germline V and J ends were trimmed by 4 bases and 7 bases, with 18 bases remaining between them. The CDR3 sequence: CASSTTSQGSNIQYF. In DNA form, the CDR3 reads TGTGCCAGCAGCACAACATCCCAGGGCAGCAACATTCAGTACTTC.

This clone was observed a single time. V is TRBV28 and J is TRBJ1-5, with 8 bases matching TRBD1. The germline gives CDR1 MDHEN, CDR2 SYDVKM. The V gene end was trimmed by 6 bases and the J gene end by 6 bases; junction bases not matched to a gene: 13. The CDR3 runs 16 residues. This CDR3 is CASRSGTGGHGQPQHF. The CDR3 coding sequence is TGTGCCAGCAGATCTGGGACAGGCGGGCACGGTCAGCCCCAGCATTTT. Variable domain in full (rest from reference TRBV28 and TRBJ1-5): DVKVTQSSRYLVKRTGEKVFLECVQDMDHENMFWYRQDPGLGLRLIYFSYDVKMKEKGDIPEGYSVSREKKERFSLILESASTNQTSMYLCASRSGTGGHGQPQHFGDGTRLSIL.

The CDR3 DNA reads TGTGCCAGCAGCGTACAGGGAAGAGAGACCCAGTACTTC. It translates to CASSVQGRETQYF. The chain combines TRBV28 with TRBJ2-5; tentatively, D is TRBD1 (6 bases). Trimming cost V 6 bases and J 4 bases, with 12 bases left between them. The CDR3 spans 13 residues. Germline values: CDR1 MDHEN, CDR2 SYDVKM.

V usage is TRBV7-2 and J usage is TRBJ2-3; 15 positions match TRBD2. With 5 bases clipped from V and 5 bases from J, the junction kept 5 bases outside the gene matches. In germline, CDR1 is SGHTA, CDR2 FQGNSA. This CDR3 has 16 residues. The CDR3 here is CASSRGTSGGLDTQYF. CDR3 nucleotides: TGTGCCAGCAGCCGGGGGACTAGCGGGGGGTTAGATACGCAGTATTTT.

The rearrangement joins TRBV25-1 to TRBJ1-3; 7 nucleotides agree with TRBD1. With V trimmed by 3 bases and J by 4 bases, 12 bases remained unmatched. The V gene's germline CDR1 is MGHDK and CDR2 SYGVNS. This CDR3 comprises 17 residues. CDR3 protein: CASSDFRGAQRGNTIYF. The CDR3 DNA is TGTGCCAGCAGTGATTTCAGGGGGGCGCAAAGAGGAAACACCATATATTTT.

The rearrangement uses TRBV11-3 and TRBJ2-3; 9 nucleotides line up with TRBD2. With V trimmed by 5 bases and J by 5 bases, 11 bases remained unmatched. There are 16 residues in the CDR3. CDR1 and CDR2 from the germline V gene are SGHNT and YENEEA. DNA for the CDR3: TGTGCCAGCAGCGGCGACGCGGGGGGGGGAGAAGATACGCAGTATTTT. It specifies CASSGDAGGGEDTQYF.

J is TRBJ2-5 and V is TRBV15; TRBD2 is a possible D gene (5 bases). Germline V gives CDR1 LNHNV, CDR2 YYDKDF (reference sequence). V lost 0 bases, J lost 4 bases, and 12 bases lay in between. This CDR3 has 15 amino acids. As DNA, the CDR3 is TGTGCCACCAGCAGAGATCGAGGGATAGGAGAGACCCAGTACTTC. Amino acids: CATSRDRGIGETQYF.

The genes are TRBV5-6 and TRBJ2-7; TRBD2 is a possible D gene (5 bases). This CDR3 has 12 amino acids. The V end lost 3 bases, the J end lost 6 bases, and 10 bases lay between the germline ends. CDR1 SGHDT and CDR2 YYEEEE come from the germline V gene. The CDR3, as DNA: TGTGCCAGCAGCTCCCCCGCGGGCGAGCAGTACTTC. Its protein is CASSSPAGEQYF. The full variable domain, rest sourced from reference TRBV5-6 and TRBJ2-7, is DAGVTQSPTHLIKTRGQQVTLRCSPKSGHDTVSWYQQALGQGPQFIFQYYEEEERQRGNFPDRFSGHQFPNYSSELNVNALLLGDSALYLCASSSPAGEQYFGPGTRLTVT.

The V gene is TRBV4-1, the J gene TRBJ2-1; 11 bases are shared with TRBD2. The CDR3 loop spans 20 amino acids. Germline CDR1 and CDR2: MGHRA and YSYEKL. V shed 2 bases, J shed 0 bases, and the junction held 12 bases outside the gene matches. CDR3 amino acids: CASSQRGLAADQSSYNEQFF. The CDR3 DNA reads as TGCGCCAGCAGCCAACGGGGACTAGCGGCAGACCAGAGCTCCTACAATGAGCAGTTCTTC.